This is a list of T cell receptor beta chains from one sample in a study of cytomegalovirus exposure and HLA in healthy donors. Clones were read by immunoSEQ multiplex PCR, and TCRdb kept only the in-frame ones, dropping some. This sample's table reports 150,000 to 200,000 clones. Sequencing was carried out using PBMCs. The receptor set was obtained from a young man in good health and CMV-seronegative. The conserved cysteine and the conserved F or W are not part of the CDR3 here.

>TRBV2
ASRVIQGASGYT
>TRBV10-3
AISESTGSGNTIY
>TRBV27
ASRKGQGRLYEQY
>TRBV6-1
ASSPGQSNQPQH
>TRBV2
ASSEEAGPPTQNGYT
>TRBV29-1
SAAGLAGGIDTLY
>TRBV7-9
ASSLGQIGETQY
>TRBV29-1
SVEGGTSAGYT
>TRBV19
ASSRQAGANTEAF
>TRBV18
ASSPPIGQPQH
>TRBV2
ASSVQIYNEQF
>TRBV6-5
ASSHRGGQF
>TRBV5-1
ASSGGLAANTGELF
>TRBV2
ASSEASGVYQETQY
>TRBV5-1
ANPKRAGKNEQF
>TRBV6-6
ASTTGGSGYT
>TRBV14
ASSQDVAGNTEAF
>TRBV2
ASTDPRTGGRYNEQF
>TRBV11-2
ASSLGTGLDGYT
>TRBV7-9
ASSLVRGKRELDNEQF
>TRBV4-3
ASSQGLASGYNEQF
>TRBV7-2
ASSPRTSGELF
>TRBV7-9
ASSLATVNTEAF
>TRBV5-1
ASSLAGEQRELF
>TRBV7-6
ASSHGTTNTEAF
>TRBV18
ASSPGTGGGEQY
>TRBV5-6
ASSLVRLAGEVDTQY
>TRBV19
ASSIEGPRNGNTIY
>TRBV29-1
SVESRMNTEAF
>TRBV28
ASSLGGLPGANVLT
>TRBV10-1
ASSPGNEVDTQY
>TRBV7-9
ATTGGGSGNTIY
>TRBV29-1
SVGQGAYEQY
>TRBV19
ASRTLAGGRYDYT
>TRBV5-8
ASSRELYQETQY
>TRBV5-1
ASSLAKGAEETQY
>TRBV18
ASSPGQGTYEQY
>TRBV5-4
ASSRGLAGVNEQF
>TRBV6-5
ASGYDRGLSYEQY
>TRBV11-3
ASSPLHVRYEQY
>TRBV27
ASKSLAGADTQY
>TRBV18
ASSPGTSGDTQY
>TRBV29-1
SAQTGATNTGELF
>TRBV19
ASSAATGTNYGYT
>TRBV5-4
ASSQLENSLYEQY
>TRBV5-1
ASSLISEAPEQY
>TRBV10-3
AISESSRGSPYEQY
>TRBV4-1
ASSQVVGQPNQPQH
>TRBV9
ASSGGTSGLYEQY
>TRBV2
ASSEWREKLF
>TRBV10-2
ASSLGTSAKPVSSYEQY
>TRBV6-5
ASSRQGSNYGYT
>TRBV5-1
ASSLAAASYNEQF
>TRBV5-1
ASSWTGGAGNTEAF
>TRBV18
ASSPGTGNQPQH
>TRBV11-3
ASTQGSSNIQY
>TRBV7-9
ASSVGTAPSYEQY
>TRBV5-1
ASSFELAETQY
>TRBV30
AWSRGVQGAGSNQPQH
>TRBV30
AWTGRGSYEQY